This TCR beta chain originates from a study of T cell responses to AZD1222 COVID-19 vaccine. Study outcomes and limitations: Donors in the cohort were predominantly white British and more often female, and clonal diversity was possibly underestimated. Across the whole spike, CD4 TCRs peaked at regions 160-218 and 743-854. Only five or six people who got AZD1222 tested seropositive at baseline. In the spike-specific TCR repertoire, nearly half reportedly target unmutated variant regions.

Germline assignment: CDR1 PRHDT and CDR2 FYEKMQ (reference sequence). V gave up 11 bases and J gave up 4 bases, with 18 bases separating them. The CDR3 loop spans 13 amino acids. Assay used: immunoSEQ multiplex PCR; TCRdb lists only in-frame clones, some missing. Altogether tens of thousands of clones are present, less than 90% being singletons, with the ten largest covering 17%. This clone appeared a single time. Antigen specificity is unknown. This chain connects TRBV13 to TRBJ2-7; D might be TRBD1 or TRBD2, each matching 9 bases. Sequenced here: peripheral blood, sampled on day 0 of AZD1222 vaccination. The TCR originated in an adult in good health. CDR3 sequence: CARGGGQGYEQYF. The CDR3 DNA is TGTGCCCGCGGGGGGGGACAGGGATACGAGCAGTACTTC.